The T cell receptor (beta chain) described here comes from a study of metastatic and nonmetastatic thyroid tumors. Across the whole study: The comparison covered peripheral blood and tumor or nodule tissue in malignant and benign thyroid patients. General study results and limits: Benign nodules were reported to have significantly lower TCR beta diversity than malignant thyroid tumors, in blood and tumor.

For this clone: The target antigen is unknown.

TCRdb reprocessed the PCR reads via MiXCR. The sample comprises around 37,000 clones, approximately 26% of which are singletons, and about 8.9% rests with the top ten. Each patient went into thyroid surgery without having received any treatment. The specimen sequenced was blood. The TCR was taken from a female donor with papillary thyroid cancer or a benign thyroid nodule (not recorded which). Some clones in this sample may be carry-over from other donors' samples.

For the CDR3, the DNA is TGTGCCAGCAGCTTTTCGGGGGGGCCTCAGCAGTTCTTC. This encodes CASSFSGGPQQFF. The V and J genes are TRBV7-3 and TRBJ2-1, with 8 positions matching TRBD2. Germline lookup yields CDR1 SGHTA and CDR2 FQGTGA. Trimming removed 3 bases from V and 11 bases from J; junction bases left unmatched: 6. This CDR3 contains 13 residues.